Sequencing of this TCR beta chain was carried out in a study of shared clonotypes between healthy human individuals. Recent acute infections and vaccinations were absent in the healthy HIV-negative adult donors. The length of the CDR3 is 13 residues. The V end was cut by 3 bases, the J end by 6 bases, with 12 bases between. In germline, CDR1 is GTSNPN, CDR2 SVGIG (reference sequence). TCRdb's table, derived via immunoSEQ multiplex PCR, lists solely in-frame clones and lacks some. The sample has fewer than 1.4 million clones; around 78% are singletons. This chain joins TRBV30 and TRBJ1-5, with TRBD1 as a possible D gene (5 bases). This TCR was recovered from a man aged 18 to 29 in good health. Some clones in this sample may be carry-over from other donors' samples. What was sequenced was memory CD4+ T cells from PBMCs. As to subset: CD45RA-negative fraction. The DNA of the CDR3 is TGTGCCTGGAGCGAAAGGAGGGGTCAGCCCCAGCATTTT. It specifies CAWSERRGQPQHF. Variable domain in full (rest from reference TRBV30 and TRBJ1-5): SQTIHQWPATLVQPVGSPLSLECTVEGTSNPNLYWYRQAAGRGLQLLFYSVGIGQISSEVPQNLSASRPQDRQFILSSKKLLLSDSGFYLCAWSERRGQPQHFGDGTRLSIL.